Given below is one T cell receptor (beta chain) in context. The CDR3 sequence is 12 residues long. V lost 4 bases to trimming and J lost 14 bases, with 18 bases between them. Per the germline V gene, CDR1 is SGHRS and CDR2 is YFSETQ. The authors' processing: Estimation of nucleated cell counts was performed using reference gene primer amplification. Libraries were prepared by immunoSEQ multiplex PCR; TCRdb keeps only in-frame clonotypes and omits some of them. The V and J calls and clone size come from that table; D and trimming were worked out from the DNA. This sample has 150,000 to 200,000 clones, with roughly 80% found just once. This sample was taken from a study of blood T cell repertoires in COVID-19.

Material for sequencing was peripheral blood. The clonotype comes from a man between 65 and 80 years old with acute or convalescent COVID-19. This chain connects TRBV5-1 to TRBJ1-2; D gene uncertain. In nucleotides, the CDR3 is TGCGCCAGCAGCGGGTCTAGTGGTCCGTATACCTTC. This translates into CASSGSSGPYTF.